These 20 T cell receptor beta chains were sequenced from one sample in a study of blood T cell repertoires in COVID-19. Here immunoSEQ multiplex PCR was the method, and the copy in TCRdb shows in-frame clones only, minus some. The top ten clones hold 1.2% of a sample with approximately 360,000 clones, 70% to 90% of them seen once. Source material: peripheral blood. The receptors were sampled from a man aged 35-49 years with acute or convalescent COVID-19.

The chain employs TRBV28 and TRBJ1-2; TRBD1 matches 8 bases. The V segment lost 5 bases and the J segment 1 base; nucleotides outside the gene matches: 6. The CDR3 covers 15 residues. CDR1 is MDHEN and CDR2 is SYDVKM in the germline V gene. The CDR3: CASSPPGQDNYGYTF. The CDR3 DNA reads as TGTGCCAGCAGTCCTCCGGGACAGGATAACTATGGCTACACCTTC.

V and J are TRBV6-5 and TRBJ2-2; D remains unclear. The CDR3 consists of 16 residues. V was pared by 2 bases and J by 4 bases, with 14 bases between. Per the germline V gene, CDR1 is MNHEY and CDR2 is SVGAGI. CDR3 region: CASSYNVVASTGELFF. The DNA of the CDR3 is TGTGCCAGCAGTTACAACGTGGTGGCTTCCACCGGGGAGCTGTTTTTT.

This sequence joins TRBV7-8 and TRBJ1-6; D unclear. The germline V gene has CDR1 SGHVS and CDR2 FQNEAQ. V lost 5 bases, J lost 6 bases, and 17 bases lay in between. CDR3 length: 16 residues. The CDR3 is CASSPPRREVNSPLHF. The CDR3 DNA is TGTGCCAGCAGCCCACCGCGACGGGAGGTTAATTCACCCCTCCACTTT.

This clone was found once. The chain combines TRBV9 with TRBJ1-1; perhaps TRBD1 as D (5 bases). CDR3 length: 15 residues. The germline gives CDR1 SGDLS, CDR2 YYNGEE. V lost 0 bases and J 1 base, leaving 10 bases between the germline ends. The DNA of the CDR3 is TGTGCCAGCAGCGTAGGTGCAGGGTGGAACACTGAAGCTTTCTTT. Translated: CASSVGAGWNTEAFF. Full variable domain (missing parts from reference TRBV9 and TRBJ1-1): DSGVTQTPKHLITATGQRVTLRCSPRSGDLSVYWYQQSLDQGLQFLIQYYNGEERAKGNILERFSAQQFPDLHSELNLSSLELGDSALYFCASSVGAGWNTEAFFGQGTRLTVV.

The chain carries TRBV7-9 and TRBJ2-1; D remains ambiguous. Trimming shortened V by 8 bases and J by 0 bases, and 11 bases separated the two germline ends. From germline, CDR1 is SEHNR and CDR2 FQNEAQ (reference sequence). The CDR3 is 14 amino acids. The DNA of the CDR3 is TGTGCCAGCTTGGCCCCCCGCTCCTACAATGAGCAGTTCTTC. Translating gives CASLAPRSYNEQFF.

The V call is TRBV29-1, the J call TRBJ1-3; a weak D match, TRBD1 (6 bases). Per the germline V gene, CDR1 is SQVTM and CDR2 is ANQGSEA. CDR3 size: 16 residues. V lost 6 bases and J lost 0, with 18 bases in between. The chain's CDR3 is CSVAEARGYSGNTIYF. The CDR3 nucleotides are TGCAGCGTCGCGGAGGCGAGGGGGTACTCTGGAAACACCATATATTTT.

The CDR3 spells CASRYNRFNEQFF. The CDR3, as DNA: TGTGCCAGCAGATACAACAGGTTCAATGAGCAGTTCTTC. The chain has TRBV27 and TRBJ2-1; a possible D gene is TRBD1 (5 bases). CDR1 and CDR2 (germline): MNHEY, SMNVEV (reference sequence). CDR3 length: 13 residues. Trimming pared 6 bases from V and 6 bases from J, leaving 12 bases between.

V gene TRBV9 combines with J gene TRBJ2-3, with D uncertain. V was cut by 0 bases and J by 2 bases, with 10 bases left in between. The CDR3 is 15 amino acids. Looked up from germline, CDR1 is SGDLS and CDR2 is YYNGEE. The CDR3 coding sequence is TGTGCCAGCAGCGTAGAAAACCTACCCACAGATACGCAGTATTTT. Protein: CASSVENLPTDTQYF.

In DNA form, the CDR3 reads TGTGCCAGCACAGCGCCGGGACAGGCCTACGAGCAGTACTTC. This encodes CASTAPGQAYEQYF. This chain connects TRBV7-2 to TRBJ2-7; 8 bases match TRBD1. J gave up 2 bases and V 7 bases, and 7 bases lay outside the gene matches. Germline V lookup: CDR1 SGHTA, CDR2 FQGNSA. CDR3 length equals 14 residues.

The CDR3 DNA is TGTGCCAGCAGTCCTCTTGAGGCTGCCCGGACTGGAAACACCATATATTTT. Translated, it gives CASSPLEAARTGNTIYF. This sequence joins TRBV27 and TRBJ1-3; D gene ambiguous. Between the trimmed V and J ends, which lost 5 bases and 2 bases, there was a span of 19 bases. Germline V lookup: CDR1 MNHEY, CDR2 SMNVEV (reference sequence). This CDR3 is built from 17 residues.

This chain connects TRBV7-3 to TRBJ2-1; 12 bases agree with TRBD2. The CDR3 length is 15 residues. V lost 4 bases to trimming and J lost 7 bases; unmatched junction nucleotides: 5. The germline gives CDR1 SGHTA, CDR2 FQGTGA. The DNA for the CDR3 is TGTGCCAGCAGCTCTTCTAGCGGGGGGGTGAATGAGCAGTTCTTC. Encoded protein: CASSSSSGGVNEQFF. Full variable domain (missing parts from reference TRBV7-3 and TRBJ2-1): GAGVSQTPSNKVTEKGKYVELRCDPISGHTALYWYRQSLGQGPEFLIYFQGTGAADDSGLPNDRFFAVRPEGSVSTLKIQRTERGDSAVYLCASSSSSGGVNEQFFGPGTRLTVL.

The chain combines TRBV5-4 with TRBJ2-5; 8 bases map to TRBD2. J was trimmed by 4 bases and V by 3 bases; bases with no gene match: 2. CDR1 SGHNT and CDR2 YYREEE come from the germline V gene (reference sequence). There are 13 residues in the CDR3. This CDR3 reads CASSWGTRETQYF. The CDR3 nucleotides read TGTGCCAGCAGCTGGGGGACTAGAGAGACCCAGTACTTC.

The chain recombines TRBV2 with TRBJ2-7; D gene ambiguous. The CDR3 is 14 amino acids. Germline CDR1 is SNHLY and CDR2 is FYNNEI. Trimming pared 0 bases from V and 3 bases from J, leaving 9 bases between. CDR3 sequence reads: CASSEAFSGYEQYF. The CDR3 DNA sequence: TGTGCCAGCAGTGAAGCGTTTTCCGGCTACGAGCAGTACTTC.

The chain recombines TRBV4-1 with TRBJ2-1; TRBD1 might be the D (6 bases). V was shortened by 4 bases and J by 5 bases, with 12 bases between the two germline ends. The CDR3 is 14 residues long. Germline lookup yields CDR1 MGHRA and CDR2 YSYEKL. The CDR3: CASSLRTEDNEQFF. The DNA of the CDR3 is TGCGCCAGCAGCCTTAGGACAGAGGACAATGAGCAGTTCTTC.

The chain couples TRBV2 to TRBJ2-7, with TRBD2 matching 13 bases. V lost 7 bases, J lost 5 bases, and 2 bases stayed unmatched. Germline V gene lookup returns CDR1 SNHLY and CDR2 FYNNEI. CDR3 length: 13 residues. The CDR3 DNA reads TGTGCCAGCACCGGACTAGCGGGAGACGAGCAGTACTTC. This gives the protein CASTGLAGDEQYF. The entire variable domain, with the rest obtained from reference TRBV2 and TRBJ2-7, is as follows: EPEVTQTPSHQVTQMGQEVILRCVPISNHLYFYWYRQILGQKVEFLVSFYNNEISEKSEIFDDQFSVERPDGSNFTLKIRSTKLEDSAMYFCASTGLAGDEQYFGPGTRLTVT.

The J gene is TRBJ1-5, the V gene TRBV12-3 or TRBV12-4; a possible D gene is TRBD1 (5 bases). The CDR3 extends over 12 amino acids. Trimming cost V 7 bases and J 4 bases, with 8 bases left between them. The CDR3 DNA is TGTGCCAGCACGGAGGGGAATCAGCCCCAGCATTTT. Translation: CASTEGNQPQHF.

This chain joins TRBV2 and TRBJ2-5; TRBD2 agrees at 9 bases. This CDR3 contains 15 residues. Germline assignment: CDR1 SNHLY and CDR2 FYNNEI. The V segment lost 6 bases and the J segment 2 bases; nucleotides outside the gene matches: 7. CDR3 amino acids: CASRTTSGAQETQYF. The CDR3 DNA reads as TGTGCCAGCAGGACGACTAGCGGAGCTCAAGAGACCCAGTACTTC. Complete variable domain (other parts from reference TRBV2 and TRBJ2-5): EPEVTQTPSHQVTQMGQEVILRCVPISNHLYFYWYRQILGQKVEFLVSFYNNEISEKSEIFDDQFSVERPDGSNFTLKIRSTKLEDSAMYFCASRTTSGAQETQYFGPGTRLLVL.

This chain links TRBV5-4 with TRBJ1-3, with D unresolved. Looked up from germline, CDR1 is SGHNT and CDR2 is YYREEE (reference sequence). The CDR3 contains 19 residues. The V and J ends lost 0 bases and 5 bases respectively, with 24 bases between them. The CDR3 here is CASSLGWQAPSDGRNTIYF. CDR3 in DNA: TGTGCCAGCAGCTTGGGTTGGCAGGCGCCCAGCGACGGGAGAAACACCATATATTTT.

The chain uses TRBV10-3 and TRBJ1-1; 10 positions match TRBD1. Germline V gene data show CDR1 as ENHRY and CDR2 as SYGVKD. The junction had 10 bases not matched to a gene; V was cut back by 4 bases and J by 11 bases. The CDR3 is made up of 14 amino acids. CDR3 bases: TGTGCCATCAGTGTTAGACAGGGGGCTGAAGAGGCTTTCTTT. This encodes CAISVRQGAEEAFF.

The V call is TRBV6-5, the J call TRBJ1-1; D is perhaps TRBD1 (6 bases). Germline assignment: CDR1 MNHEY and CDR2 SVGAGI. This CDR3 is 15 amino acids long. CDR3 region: CAESDRGSENTEAFF. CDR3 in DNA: TGTGCTGAGTCGGATAGGGGGAGCGAGAACACTGAAGCTTTCTTT.